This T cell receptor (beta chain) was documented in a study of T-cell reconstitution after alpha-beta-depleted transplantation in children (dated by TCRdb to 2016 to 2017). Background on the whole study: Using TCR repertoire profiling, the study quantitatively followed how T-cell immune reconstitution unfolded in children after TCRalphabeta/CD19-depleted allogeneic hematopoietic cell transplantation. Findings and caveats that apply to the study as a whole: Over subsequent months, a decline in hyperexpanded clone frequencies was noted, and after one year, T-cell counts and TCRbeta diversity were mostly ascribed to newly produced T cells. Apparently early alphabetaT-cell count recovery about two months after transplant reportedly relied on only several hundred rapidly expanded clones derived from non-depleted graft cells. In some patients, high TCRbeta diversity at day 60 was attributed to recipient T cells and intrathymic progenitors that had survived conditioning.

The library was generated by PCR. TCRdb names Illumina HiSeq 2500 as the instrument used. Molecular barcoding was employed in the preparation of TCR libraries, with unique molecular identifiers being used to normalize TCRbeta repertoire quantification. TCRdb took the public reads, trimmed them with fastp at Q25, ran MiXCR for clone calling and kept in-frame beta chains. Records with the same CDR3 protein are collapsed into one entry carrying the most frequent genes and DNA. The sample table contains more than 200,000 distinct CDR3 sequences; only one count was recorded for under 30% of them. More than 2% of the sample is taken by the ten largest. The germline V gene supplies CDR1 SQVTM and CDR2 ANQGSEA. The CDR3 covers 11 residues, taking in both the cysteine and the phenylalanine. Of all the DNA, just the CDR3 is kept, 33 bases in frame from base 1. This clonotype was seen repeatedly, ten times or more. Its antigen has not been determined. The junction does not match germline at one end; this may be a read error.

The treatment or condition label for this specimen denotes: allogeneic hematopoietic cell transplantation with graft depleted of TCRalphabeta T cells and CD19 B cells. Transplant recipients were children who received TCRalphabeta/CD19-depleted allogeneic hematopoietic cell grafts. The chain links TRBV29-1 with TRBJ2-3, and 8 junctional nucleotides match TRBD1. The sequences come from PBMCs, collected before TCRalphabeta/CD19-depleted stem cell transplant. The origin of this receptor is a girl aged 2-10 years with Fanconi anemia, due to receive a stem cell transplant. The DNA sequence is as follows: TGCAGCGTTGTGTTTCGGACAGGGTCCCGATTT. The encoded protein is CSVVFRTGSRF.